This passage covers 22 T cell receptor beta chains from one sample sequenced in a study of blood T cell repertoires in COVID-19. Produced via immunoSEQ multiplex PCR; TCRdb's table is partial and in-frame only. The profile shows about 66,000 clones, around 88% of them singletons. Sequencing was performed on peripheral blood. The receptors shown here come from a woman between 65 and 79 years old with acute or convalescent COVID-19.

This chain uses TRBV7-8 with TRBJ2-7, with 7 bases fitting TRBD2. CDR1 SGHVS and CDR2 FQNEAQ come from the germline V gene. This CDR3 has 14 amino acids. With V trimmed by 2 bases and J by 6 bases, 7 bases remained unmatched. This CDR3 is CASSLRAGRGEQYF. The DNA for the CDR3 is TGTGCCAGCAGCTTAAGAGCGGGGCGGGGCGAGCAGTACTTC.

The gene calls are TRBV28 and TRBJ1-1; 8 bases align to TRBD1. Germline V gives CDR1 MDHEN, CDR2 SYDVKM. The CDR3 contains 15 residues. The V gene end was trimmed by 5 bases and the J gene end by 1 base; junction bases not matched to a gene: 6. CDR3 in amino acids: CASSNHGQGNTEAFF. In DNA, the CDR3 is TGTGCCAGCAGTAATCATGGACAGGGGAACACTGAAGCTTTCTTT.

The chain combines TRBV10-2 with TRBJ1-6; D is perhaps TRBD1 (6 bases). CDR3 length: 13 residues. CDR1 and CDR2 from the germline V gene are WSHSY and SAAADI. The V end lost 6 bases, the J end lost 13 bases, and 16 bases lay between the germline ends. The CDR3 region has the DNA TGCGCCAGCAGCCGGGACACCTTTTCGCCCCTCCACTTT. Translating gives CASSRDTFSPLHF.

The rearrangement uses TRBV7-9 and TRBJ1-1; D might be TRBD1 (5 bases). V was shortened by 6 bases and J by 7 bases, with 27 bases between the two germline ends. Looked up from germline, CDR1 is SEHNR and CDR2 is FQNEAQ (reference sequence). The CDR3 runs to 17 residues. CDR3 protein: CASSPRTRDSLFLEAFF. The CDR3, as DNA: TGTGCCAGCAGTCCTCGGACCCGTGACAGCCTTTTTCTTGAAGCTTTCTTT.

V gene TRBV20-1 combines with J gene TRBJ1-2; D remains unclear. This CDR3 is 12 amino acids long. V was trimmed by 3 bases and J by 4 bases, leaving 9 bases between them. Germline V gene lookup returns CDR1 DFQATT and CDR2 SNEGSKA (reference sequence). In nucleotides, the CDR3 is TGCAGTGCTAGTGGAGGTCCCTATGGCTACACCTTC. It translates to CSASGGPYGYTF.

The count of this clone is one. The chain recombines TRBV18 with TRBJ1-1, with D unclear. Germline CDR1 and CDR2: KGHSH and LQKENI. The CDR3 is made up of 15 amino acids. The germline V and J ends were trimmed by 3 bases and 2 bases, with 13 bases remaining between them. The CDR3: CASSPSQAGNTEAFF. The CDR3 nucleotides are TGTGCCAGCTCACCTTCCCAGGCGGGCAACACTGAAGCTTTCTTT.

The J gene is TRBJ2-6, the V gene TRBV9, with 8 bases that match TRBD1. This CDR3 has 20 residues. Germline lookup yields CDR1 SGDLS and CDR2 YYNGEE. With 0 bases clipped from V and 0 bases from J, the junction kept 11 bases outside the gene matches. In DNA form, the CDR3 reads TGTGCCAGCAGCGTAGGGACAGGGACCGGAGTGCGCTCTGGGGCCAACGTCCTGACTTTC. Its protein product is CASSVGTGTGVRSGANVLTF.

The chain combines TRBV7-3 with TRBJ2-1; D ambiguous. Per germline, CDR1 SGHTA and CDR2 FQGTGA. V lost 5 bases, J lost 1 base, and 6 bases lay in between. The CDR3 is 13 residues long. The CDR3: CASSLGSYNEQFF. The CDR3 nucleotides are TGTGCCAGCAGCCTAGGTTCCTACAATGAGCAGTTCTTC.

The chain recombines TRBV7-6 with TRBJ1-2; a weak D match, TRBD1 (5 bases). Trimming shortened V by 5 bases and J by 4 bases, and 20 bases separated the two germline ends. Germline values: CDR1 SGHVS, CDR2 FNYEAQ. The length of the CDR3 is 16 residues. CDR3 in DNA: TGTGCCAGCAGCCCCGGGGCGGGGGGGAATTCCTATGGCTACACCTTC. Translation gives CASSPGAGGNSYGYTF.

The V gene is TRBV30, the J gene TRBJ1-6; the D is unclear. This CDR3 is 14 amino acids long. CDR1 and CDR2 from the germline V gene are GTSNPN and SVGIG (reference sequence). V was cut by 7 bases and J by 0 bases, with 10 bases left in between. The CDR3 sequence: CASRRSSYNSPLHF. DNA of the CDR3: TGTGCCTCTCGACGGAGCTCCTATAATTCACCCCTCCACTTT.

V gene TRBV2 combines with J gene TRBJ2-3; TRBD1 aligns across 9 bases. The CDR3 has 15 amino acids. The V gene's germline CDR1 is SNHLY and CDR2 FYNNEI. J gave up 6 bases and V 5 bases, and 9 bases lay outside the gene matches. This chain's CDR3 is CASSKQGATIDTQYF. The CDR3 bases are TGTGCCAGCAGTAAACAGGGGGCAACTATTGATACGCAGTATTTT.

The chain employs TRBV29-1 and TRBJ1-1; D might be TRBD1 (5 bases). The CDR3 contains 11 residues. Trimming pared 5 bases from V and 6 bases from J, leaving 10 bases between. CDR1 and CDR2 (germline): SQVTM, ANQGSEA. In DNA, the CDR3 is TGCAGCGTTCTTAGGGGATCTGAAGCTTTCTTT. Protein sequence: CSVLRGSEAFF.

This clone was seen just once. The chain uses TRBV24-1 and TRBJ2-1; 9 bases map to TRBD2. V lost 9 bases to trimming and J lost 0 bases; unmatched junction nucleotides: 8. This CDR3 comprises 16 residues. In germline, CDR1 is KGHDR, CDR2 SFDVKD. CDR3 sequence reads: CATSSPSGDSYNEQFF. CDR3 sequence (DNA): TGTGCCACCTCCTCTCCTAGCGGGGACTCCTACAATGAGCAGTTCTTC.

V gene TRBV7-9 combines with J gene TRBJ1-1, with no clear D. With 1 base removed from V and 4 bases from J, the gap between germline ends came to 7 bases. Germline CDR1 and CDR2: SEHNR and FQNEAQ (reference sequence). The CDR3 extends over 13 amino acids. In DNA, the CDR3 is TGTGCCAGCAGCTTAGAGAGTTTCACTGAAGCTTTCTTT. It translates to CASSLESFTEAFF.

The V gene is TRBV7-3, the J gene TRBJ1-4, with D unresolved. Germline assignment: CDR1 SGHTA and CDR2 FQGTGA. V was cut by 6 bases and J by 7 bases, with 6 bases left in between. CDR3 length: 11 residues. CDR3 sequence reads: CASRSGEKLFF. The CDR3 bases are TGTGCCAGCAGGTCCGGTGAAAAACTGTTTTTT.

This chain uses TRBV7-2 with TRBJ1-3; 9 nucleotides match TRBD1. Germline V CDR1 and CDR2: SGHTA, FQGNSA. The CDR3 has 18 amino acids. With V trimmed by 8 bases and J by 0 bases, 14 bases remained unmatched. The chain's CDR3 is CASGVGTGTTSSGNTIYF. CDR3 nucleotide sequence: TGTGCCAGCGGAGTAGGGACAGGGACGACAAGCTCTGGAAACACCATATATTTT.

On this clone itself: Other DNA sequences within the sample encode an identical CDR3. The genes are TRBV11-3 and TRBJ2-1, with a possible D match to TRBD2 (5 bases). Germline V lookup: CDR1 SGHNT, CDR2 YENEEA. The CDR3 loop spans 13 amino acids. V dropped 4 bases and J dropped 6 bases, with 10 bases sitting between them. The CDR3 DNA follows: TGTGCCAGCAGCTCCAGTGGACTCAATGAGCAGTTCTTC. It codes for CASSSSGLNEQFF.

This clone was detected only once. The chain links TRBV28 to TRBJ1-2, with TRBD1 matching 9 bases. Germline CDR1 and CDR2: MDHEN and SYDVKM. Trimming at V came to 3 bases and at J to 3 bases, leaving 8 bases not matched to a gene. The CDR3 is made up of 16 amino acids. CDR3 coding DNA: TGTGCCAGCAGTTTCCCCGGACAGGGGAGGGACTATGGCTACACCTTC. This codes for CASSFPGQGRDYGYTF.

In nucleotides, the CDR3 is TGCGCCAGCAGCTCGCAGGGGGCAGGGGGGAACACTGAAGCTTTCTTT. Protein: CASSSQGAGGNTEAFF. The chain joins TRBV5-1 to TRBJ1-1; 8 nucleotides align to TRBD1. This CDR3 contains 16 residues. Unmatched junction bases numbered 8, after V lost 3 bases and J lost 1 base. Germline CDR1 is SGHRS and CDR2 is YFSETQ.

This clone appeared a few times. V gene TRBV11-2 combines with J gene TRBJ1-1, with 7 bases lining up with TRBD1. CDR3 size: 15 residues. The V segment lost 6 bases and the J segment 1 base; nucleotides outside the gene matches: 8. The germline gives CDR1 SGHAT, CDR2 FQNNGV. The chain's CDR3 is CASRRAGQSNTEAFF. The CDR3 nucleotides are TGTGCCAGCAGACGGGCGGGACAGTCGAACACTGAAGCTTTCTTT. Drawing the rest from reference TRBV11-2 and TRBJ1-1, the complete variable domain is EAGVAQSPRYKIIEKRQSVAFWCNPISGHATLYWYQQILGQGPKLLIQFQNNGVVDDSQLPKDRFSAERLKGVDSTLKIQPAKLEDSAVYLCASRRAGQSNTEAFFGQGTRLTVV.

J is TRBJ1-1 and V is TRBV10-3, with 7 bases aligning to TRBD1. The germline V gene has CDR1 ENHRY and CDR2 SYGVKD. V shed 4 bases, J shed 5 bases, and the junction held 4 bases outside the gene matches. The CDR3 totals 13 residues. The CDR3 spells CAISAGGYTEAFF. The CDR3 nucleotides read TGTGCCATCAGTGCAGGGGGTTATACTGAAGCTTTCTTT.

This chain links TRBV7-9 with TRBJ2-1; possible D gene TRBD2, 7 bases. With 0 bases removed from V and 14 bases from J, the gap between germline ends came to 11 bases. Germline loops: CDR1 SEHNR, CDR2 FQNEAQ (reference sequence). The CDR3 runs to 12 residues. CDR3 nucleotides: TGTGCCAGCAGCTTAGCGGGGGGGCCGGAGTTCTTC. Its protein is CASSLAGGPEFF.